This is a list of T cell receptor beta chains from one sample in a study of response to subunit inactivated influenza vaccine. Via MiXCR, TCRdb re-called the RT-PCR reads, giving one row per CDR3 protein. This table has roughly 700,000 distinct CDR3 sequences, approximately 15% appearing once. This material consisted of PBMCs from blood, taken around two weeks before vaccination. These receptor sequences come from a man aged 50-59 years who received an inactivated influenza vaccine. Both conserved end residues are trimmed from each CDR3.

j_call: TRBJ2-6
v_call: TRBV7-8
cdr3_aa: ASSLASKGANVLT

j_call: TRBJ2-7
v_call: TRBV5-4
cdr3_aa: ASSPNRELDYEQY

j_call: TRBJ2-4
v_call: TRBV20-1
cdr3_aa: SARDKQQY

j_call: TRBJ2-1
v_call: TRBV20-1
cdr3_aa: SASAGGPSNEQF

j_call: TRBJ2-1
v_call: TRBV5-6
cdr3_aa: ASSLMLGETHNEQF

j_call: TRBJ2-1
v_call: TRBV12-3/TRBV12-4
cdr3_aa: ASTLDRWYNEQF

j_call: TRBJ2-7
v_call: TRBV15
cdr3_aa: ATSRPPAGQIEQY

j_call: TRBJ1-5
v_call: TRBV21-1
cdr3_aa: AIQTGNQPQH

j_call: TRBJ2-1
v_call: TRBV4-3
cdr3_aa: ASSQDVTAGGYNEQF

j_call: TRBJ2-7
v_call: TRBV20-1
cdr3_aa: SASREIRSYEQY

j_call: TRBJ2-5
v_call: TRBV5-1
cdr3_aa: ASSYDRVRDQY

j_call: TRBJ2-3
v_call: TRBV29-1
cdr3_aa: SVEDYALPTDTQY

j_call: TRBJ1-2
v_call: TRBV11-2
cdr3_aa: ASSLGPGRGYT

j_call: TRBJ2-1
v_call: TRBV7-8
cdr3_aa: ASSLIPSVGEQF

j_call: TRBJ1-1
v_call: TRBV5-1
cdr3_aa: ATTTSGADTEAF

j_call: TRBJ2-1
v_call: TRBV20-1
cdr3_aa: SARDISSGSRNEQF

j_call: TRBJ2-1
v_call: TRBV11-2
cdr3_aa: ASSLVYDAARRHEQF

j_call: TRBJ1-6
v_call: TRBV28
cdr3_aa: ASSLPGVYNSPLH

j_call: TRBJ1-4
v_call: TRBV4-2
cdr3_aa: ASAQGHTNEKLF

j_call: TRBJ2-3
v_call: TRBV6-2/TRBV6-3
cdr3_aa: ASSITGRSDTQY

j_call: TRBJ2-1
v_call: TRBV20-1
cdr3_aa: SARTDYNEQF

j_call: TRBJ2-1
v_call: TRBV15
cdr3_aa: ATSRVGLPGEQF

j_call: TRBJ2-7
v_call: TRBV10-3
cdr3_aa: AISDRALPYEQY

j_call: TRBJ1-1
v_call: TRBV6-2/TRBV6-3
cdr3_aa: ASSQGWTEAF

j_call: TRBJ2-1
v_call: TRBV5-1
cdr3_aa: ASSLTPGTSGSYNEQF

j_call: TRBJ1-1
v_call: TRBV19
cdr3_aa: ASSINALGNTEAF

j_call: TRBJ2-1
v_call: TRBV7-9
cdr3_aa: ASSLVNETPNEQF

j_call: TRBJ1-5
v_call: TRBV6-1
cdr3_aa: ASSEYGFYMDQPQH

j_call: TRBJ2-7
v_call: TRBV6-2/TRBV6-3
cdr3_aa: ASSPSLGYEQY

j_call: TRBJ2-1
v_call: TRBV7-8
cdr3_aa: ASRPTTAGRGNEQF

j_call: TRBJ2-7
v_call: TRBV2
cdr3_aa: ASSADRSSYEQY

j_call: TRBJ2-6
v_call: TRBV7-8
cdr3_aa: ASSQRRVGANVLT

j_call: TRBJ2-2
v_call: TRBV9
cdr3_aa: ASSVRGTGELF

j_call: TRBJ2-1
v_call: TRBV6-2/TRBV6-3
cdr3_aa: ASSYSIRQYNEQF

j_call: TRBJ2-1
v_call: TRBV2
cdr3_aa: ASKALAGSSYNEQF

j_call: TRBJ2-2
v_call: TRBV24-1
cdr3_aa: ATSALVAGGYTGELF

j_call: TRBJ2-7
v_call: TRBV25-1
cdr3_aa: ACPGLAYEQY